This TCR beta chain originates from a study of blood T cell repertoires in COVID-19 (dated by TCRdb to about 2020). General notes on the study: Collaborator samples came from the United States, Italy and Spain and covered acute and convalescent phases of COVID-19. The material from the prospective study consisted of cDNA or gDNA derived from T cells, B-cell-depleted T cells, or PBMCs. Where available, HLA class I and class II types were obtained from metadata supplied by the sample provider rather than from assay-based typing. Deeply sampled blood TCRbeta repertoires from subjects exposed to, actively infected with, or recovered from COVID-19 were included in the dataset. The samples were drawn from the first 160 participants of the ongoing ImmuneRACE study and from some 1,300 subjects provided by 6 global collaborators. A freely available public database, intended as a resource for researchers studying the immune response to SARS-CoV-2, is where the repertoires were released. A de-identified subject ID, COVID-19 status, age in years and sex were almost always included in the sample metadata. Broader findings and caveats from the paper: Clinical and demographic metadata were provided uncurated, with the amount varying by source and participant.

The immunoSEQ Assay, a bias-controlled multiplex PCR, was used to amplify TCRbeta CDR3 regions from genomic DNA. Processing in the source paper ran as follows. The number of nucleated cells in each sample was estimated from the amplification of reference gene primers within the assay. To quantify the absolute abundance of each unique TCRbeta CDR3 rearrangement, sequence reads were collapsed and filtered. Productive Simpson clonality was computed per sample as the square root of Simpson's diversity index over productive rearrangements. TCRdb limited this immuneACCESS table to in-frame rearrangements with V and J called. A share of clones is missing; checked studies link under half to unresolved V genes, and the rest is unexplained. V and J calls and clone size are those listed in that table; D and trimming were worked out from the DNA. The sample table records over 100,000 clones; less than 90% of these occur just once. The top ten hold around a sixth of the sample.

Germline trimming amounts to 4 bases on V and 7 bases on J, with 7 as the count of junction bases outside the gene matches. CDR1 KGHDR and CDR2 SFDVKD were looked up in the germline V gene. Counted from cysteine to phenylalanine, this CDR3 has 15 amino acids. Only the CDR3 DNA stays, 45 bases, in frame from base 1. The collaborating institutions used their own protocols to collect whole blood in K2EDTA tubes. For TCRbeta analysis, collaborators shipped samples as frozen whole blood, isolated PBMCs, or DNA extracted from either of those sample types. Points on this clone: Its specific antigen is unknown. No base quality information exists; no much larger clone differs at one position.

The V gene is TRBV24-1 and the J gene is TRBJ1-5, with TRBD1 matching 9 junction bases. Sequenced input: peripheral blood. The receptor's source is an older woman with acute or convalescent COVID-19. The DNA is TGTGCCACCAGTGACTCGACAGGGGGGGGCCAGCCCCAGCATTTT. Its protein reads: CATSDSTGGGQPQHF.